This T cell receptor (beta chain) stems from a study of T cell responses to AZD1222 COVID-19 vaccine. There are 11 residues in the CDR3. Trimming stripped 8 bases from V and 0 bases from J, with 4 bases between. In regard to this clone: Its antigen is not identified.

The table came from immunoSEQ multiplex PCR; TCRdb's copy has only in-frame clones and leaves some out. The sample lists 180,000 or so clones, around 89% occurring once. Study results and caveats: At study baseline, merely several AZD1222 recipients were seropositive. Nearly half of spike-specific TCRs reportedly target variant regions that are unmutated in the B.1.351 and B.1.1.7 variants. After two AZD1222 doses, spike-specific TCR breadth and depth rose versus day 0.

The TCR was taken from an adult who received the MenACWY meningococcal vaccine as a control. This sequence joins TRBV12-3 or TRBV12-4 and TRBJ1-1, with unresolved D. Sequenced material: peripheral blood, taken 28 days after the second dose of the MenACWY control vaccine. The CDR3 bases are TGTGCCAGCTCTATGAACACTGAAGCTTTCTTT. Translation: CASSMNTEAFF.